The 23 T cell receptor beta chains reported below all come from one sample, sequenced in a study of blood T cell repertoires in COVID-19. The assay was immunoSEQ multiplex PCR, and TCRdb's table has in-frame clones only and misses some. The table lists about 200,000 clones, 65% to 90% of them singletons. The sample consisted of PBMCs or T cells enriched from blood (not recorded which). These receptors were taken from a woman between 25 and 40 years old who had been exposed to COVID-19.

This CDR3 is CASSFGGQGNTEAFF. The CDR3 coding sequence is TGTGCCAGCAGTTTTGGAGGGCAGGGGAACACTGAAGCTTTCTTT. This chain joins TRBV27 and TRBJ1-1; possible D gene TRBD1, 5 bases. There are 15 residues in the CDR3. Germline V gene data show CDR1 as MNHEY and CDR2 as SMNVEV (reference sequence). V lost 3 bases and J 1 base, leaving 12 bases between the germline ends.

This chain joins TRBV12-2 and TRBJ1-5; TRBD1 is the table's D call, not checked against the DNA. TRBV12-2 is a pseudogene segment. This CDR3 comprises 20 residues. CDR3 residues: CASRSARTLGAGYSNQPQHF. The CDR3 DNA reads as TGTGCAAGTCGCTCCGCCCGGACATTAGGGGCAGGGTATAGCAATCAGCCCCAGCATTTT.

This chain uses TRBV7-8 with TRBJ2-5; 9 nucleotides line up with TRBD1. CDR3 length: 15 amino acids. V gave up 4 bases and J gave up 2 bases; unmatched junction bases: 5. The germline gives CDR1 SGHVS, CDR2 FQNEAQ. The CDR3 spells CASSWGQGEQETQYF. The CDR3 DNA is TGTGCCAGCAGCTGGGGACAGGGTGAACAAGAGACCCAGTACTTC.

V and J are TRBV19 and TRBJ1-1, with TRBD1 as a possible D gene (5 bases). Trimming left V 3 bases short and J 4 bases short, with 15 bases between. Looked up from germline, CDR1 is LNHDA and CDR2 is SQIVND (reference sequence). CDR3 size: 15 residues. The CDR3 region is CASSMMGHGGTEAFF. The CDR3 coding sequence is TGTGCCAGTAGTATGATGGGGCATGGTGGCACTGAAGCTTTCTTT.

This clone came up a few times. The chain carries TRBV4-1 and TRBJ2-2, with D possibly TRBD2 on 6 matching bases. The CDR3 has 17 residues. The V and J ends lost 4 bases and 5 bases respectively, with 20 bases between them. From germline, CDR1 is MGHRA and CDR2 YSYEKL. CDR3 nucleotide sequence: TGCGCCAGCAGCCCCGAGGCCCCCCAGGGAGGAACCGGGGAGCTGTTTTTT. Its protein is CASSPEAPQGGTGELFF.

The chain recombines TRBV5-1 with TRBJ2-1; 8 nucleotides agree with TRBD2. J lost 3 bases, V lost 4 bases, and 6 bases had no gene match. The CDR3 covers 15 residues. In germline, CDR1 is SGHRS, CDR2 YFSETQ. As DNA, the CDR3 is TGCGCCAGCAGCCCTGACGGGGGGGTCTACAATGAGCAGTTCTTC. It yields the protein CASSPDGGVYNEQFF.

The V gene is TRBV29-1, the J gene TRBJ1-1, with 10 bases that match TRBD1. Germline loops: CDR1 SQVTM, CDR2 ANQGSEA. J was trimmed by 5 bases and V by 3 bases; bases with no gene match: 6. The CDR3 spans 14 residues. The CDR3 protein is CSVDSWTGGTEAFF. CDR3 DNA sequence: TGCAGCGTTGACTCCTGGACAGGGGGGACTGAAGCTTTCTTT. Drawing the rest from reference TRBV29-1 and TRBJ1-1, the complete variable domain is SAVISQKPSRDICQRGTSLTIQCQVDSQVTMMFWYRQQPGQSLTLIATANQGSEATYESGFVIDKFPISRPNLTFSTLTVSNMSPEDSSIYLCSVDSWTGGTEAFFGQGTRLTVV.

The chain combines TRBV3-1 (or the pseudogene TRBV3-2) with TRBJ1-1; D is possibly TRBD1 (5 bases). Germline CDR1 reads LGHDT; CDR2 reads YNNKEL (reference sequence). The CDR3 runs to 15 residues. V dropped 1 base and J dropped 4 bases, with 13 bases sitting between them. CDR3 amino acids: CASSQVDKGATEAFF. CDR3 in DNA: TGTGCCAGCAGCCAAGTTGATAAAGGGGCCACTGAAGCTTTCTTT.

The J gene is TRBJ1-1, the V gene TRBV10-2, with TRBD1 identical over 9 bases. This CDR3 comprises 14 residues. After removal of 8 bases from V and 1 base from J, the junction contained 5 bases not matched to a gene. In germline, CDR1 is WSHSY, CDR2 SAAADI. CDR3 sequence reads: CASSWTGANTEAFF. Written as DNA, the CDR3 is TGCGCCAGCTCCTGGACAGGGGCGAACACTGAAGCTTTCTTT.

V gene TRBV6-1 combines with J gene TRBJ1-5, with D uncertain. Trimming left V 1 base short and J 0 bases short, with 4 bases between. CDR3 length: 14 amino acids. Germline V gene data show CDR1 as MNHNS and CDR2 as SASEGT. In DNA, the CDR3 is TGTGCCAGCAGTGAAGGTTATAGCAATCAGCCCCAGCATTTT. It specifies CASSEGYSNQPQHF.

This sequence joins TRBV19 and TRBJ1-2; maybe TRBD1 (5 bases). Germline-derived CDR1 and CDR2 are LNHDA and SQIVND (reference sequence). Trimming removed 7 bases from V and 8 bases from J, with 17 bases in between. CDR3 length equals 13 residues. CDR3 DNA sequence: TGTGCCAGTAAAACCTCCGGGCAGGGCGGCTACACCTTC. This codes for CASKTSGQGGYTF. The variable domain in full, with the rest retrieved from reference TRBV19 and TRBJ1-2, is DGGITQSPKYLFRKEGQNVTLSCEQNLNHDAMYWYRQDPGQGLRLIYYSQIVNDFQKGDIAEGYSVSREKKESFPLTVTSAQKNPTAFYLCASKTSGQGGYTFGSGTRLTVV.

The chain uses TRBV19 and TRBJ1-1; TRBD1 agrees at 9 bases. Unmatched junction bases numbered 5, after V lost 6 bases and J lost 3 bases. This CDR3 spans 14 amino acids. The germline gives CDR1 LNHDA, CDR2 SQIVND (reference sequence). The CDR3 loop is CASSWTGVDTEAFF. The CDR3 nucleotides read TGTGCCAGTAGCTGGACAGGGGTCGACACTGAAGCTTTCTTT.

CDR3 loop: CASSLGSQGLSYEQYF. The CDR3 coding sequence is TGTGCCAGCAGTTTAGGGTCACAGGGTCTCTCCTACGAGCAGTACTTC. This sequence joins TRBV6-5 and TRBJ2-7; tentative D call: TRBD1 (6 bases). The CDR3 has 16 amino acids. The germline gives CDR1 MNHEY, CDR2 SVGAGI. Trimming stripped 4 bases from V and 0 bases from J, with 16 bases between.

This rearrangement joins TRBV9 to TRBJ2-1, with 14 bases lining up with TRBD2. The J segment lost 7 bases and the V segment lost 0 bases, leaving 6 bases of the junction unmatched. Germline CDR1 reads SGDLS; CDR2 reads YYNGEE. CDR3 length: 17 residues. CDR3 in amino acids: CASSVVGTSGGGNEQFF. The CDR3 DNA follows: TGTGCCAGCAGCGTAGTTGGGACTAGCGGGGGTGGGAATGAGCAGTTCTTC.

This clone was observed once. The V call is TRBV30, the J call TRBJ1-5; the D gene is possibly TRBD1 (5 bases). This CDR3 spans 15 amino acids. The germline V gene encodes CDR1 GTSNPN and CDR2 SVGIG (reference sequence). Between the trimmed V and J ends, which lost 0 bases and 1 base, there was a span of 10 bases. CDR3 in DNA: TGTGCCTGGAGTGTAGGGGCTAAGAGCAATCAGCCCCAGCATTTT. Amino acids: CAWSVGAKSNQPQHF.

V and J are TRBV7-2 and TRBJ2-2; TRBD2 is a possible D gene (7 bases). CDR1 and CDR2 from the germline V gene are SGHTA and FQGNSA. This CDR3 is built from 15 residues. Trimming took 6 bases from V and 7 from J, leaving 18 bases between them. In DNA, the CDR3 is TGTGCCAGCAGATTCGGACTAGTAGGGGGCGGGGAGCTGTTTTTT. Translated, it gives CASRFGLVGGGELFF.

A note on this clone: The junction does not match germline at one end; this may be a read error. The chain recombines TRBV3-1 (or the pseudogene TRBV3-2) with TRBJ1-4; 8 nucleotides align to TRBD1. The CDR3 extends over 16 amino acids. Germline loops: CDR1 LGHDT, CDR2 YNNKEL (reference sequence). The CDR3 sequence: CASSPGQGSASEELFF. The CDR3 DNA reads TGTGCCAGCAGCCCAGGACAGGGATCCGCCTCTGAAGAACTGTTTTTT.

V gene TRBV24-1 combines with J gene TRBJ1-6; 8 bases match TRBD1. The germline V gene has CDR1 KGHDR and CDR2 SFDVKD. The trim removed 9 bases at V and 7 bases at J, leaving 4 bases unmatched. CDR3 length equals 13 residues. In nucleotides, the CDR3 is TGTGCCACCCAGCAGGGGGCGAATTCACCCCTCCACTTT. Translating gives CATQQGANSPLHF.

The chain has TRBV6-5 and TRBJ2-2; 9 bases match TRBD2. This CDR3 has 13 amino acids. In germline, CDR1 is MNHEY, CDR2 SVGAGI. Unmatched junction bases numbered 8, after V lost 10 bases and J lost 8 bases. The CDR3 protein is CATLAGGLGELFF. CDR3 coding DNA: TGTGCCACCCTGGCGGGGGGGCTGGGGGAGCTGTTTTTT.

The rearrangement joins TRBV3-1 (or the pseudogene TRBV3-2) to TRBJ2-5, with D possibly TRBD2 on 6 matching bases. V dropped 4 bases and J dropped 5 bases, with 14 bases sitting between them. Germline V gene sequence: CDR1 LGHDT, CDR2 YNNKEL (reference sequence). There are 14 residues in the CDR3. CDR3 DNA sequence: TGTGCCAGCAGCCGGTGGGGGGAAGTGGAGACCCAGTACTTC. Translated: CASSRWGEVETQYF.

The CDR3 is CASSTGDRQSQHF. CDR3 DNA: TGTGCCAGCAGTACTGGGGACAGGCAATCCCAGCATTTT. This chain connects TRBV6-5 to TRBJ1-5; 8 bases line up with TRBD1. The CDR3 spans 13 residues. Germline loops: CDR1 MNHEY, CDR2 SVGAGI. V lost 5 bases and J lost 11; bases outside the gene matches: 8.

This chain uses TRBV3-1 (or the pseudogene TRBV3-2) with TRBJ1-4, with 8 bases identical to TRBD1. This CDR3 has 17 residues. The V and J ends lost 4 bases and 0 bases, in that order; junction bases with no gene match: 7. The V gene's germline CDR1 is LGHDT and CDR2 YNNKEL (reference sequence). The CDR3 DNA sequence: TGTGCCAGCAGCCGTGGACAGGGAACCGCAACTAATGAAAAACTGTTTTTT. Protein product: CASSRGQGTATNEKLFF.

The CDR3 loop reads CATSDPNAGGPTDTQYF. Here the CDR3 DNA reads TGTGCCACCAGTGACCCCAACGCAGGGGGCCCCACAGATACGCAGTATTTT. The chain joins TRBV24-1 to TRBJ2-3, with 8 positions matching TRBD1. This CDR3 is 17 amino acids long. V lost 4 bases, J lost 2 bases, and 10 bases stayed unmatched. The V gene's germline CDR1 is KGHDR and CDR2 SFDVKD.